The next 7 T cell receptor beta chains were all read from a single sample in a study of T cells in Graves' hyperthyroidism and ophthalmopathy (dated by TCRdb to the late 2010s). The receptor library was made with multiplex PCR. For sequencing, an Illumina HiSeq 2000 was employed. Amplification of TCR beta CDR3 regions was carried out from RNA transcripts. A first-round RT-PCR of the TCR CDR3 used the HTBI primer set with the Qiagen OneStep RT-PCR kit. TCRdb trimmed the raw reads at Q25, called clones with MiXCR and kept productive beta chains. Merged by CDR3 protein, the rows form single entries marked with the most common genes and DNA. Here the sample has 400,000 or so distinct CDR3 sequences; over 12% occur a single time. The ten most abundant clones make up under 30% of the sample. Sequences were obtained from blood. All receptors derive from a man aged 45-65 years with Graves' ophthalmopathy.

In this sample, this clonotype turned up many times. The chain links TRBV12-3 or TRBV12-4 to TRBJ1-1, with D possibly being TRBD1 (6 bases). The CDR3 has 17 amino acids. Trimming pared 6 bases from V and 3 bases from J, leaving 23 bases between. The CDR3 sequence: CASRSRGLVLSDTEAFF. DNA of the CDR3: TGTGCCAGCAGATCGCGGGGGCTCGTTCTCTCGGACACTGAAGCTTTCTTT.

The chain has TRBV15 and TRBJ1-1; 11 bases are shared with TRBD1. The CDR3 totals 13 residues. Per germline, CDR1 LNHNV and CDR2 YYDKDF (reference sequence). V lost 0 bases and J lost 10; bases outside the gene matches: 1. This CDR3 reads CATSREDRGRAFF. In DNA form, the CDR3 reads TGTGCCACCAGCAGAGAGGACAGGGGGCGAGCTTTCTTT. The complete variable domain, with remaining parts taken from reference TRBV15 and TRBJ1-1, reads DAMVIQNPRYQVTQFGKPVTLSCSQTLNHNVMYWYQQKSSQAPKLLFHYYDKDFNNEADTPDNFQSRRPNTSFCFLDIRSPGLGDTAMYLCATSREDRGRAFFGQGTRLTVV.

The sample holds a few counts of this clonotype. The V gene is TRBV12-3 or TRBV12-4, the J gene TRBJ2-2, with 9 bases matching TRBD2. This CDR3 is 15 amino acids long. V gave up 3 bases and J gave up 3 bases; unmatched junction bases: 2. The CDR3 reads CASSLGGGDTGELFF. For the CDR3, the DNA is TGTGCCAGCAGTTTGGGCGGGGGGGACACCGGGGAGCTGTTTTTT.

The genes are TRBV6-1 and TRBJ2-2; 9 bases are shared with TRBD2. Germline CDR1 is MNHNS and CDR2 is SASEGT. Trimming took 3 bases from V and 1 from J; bases not matched to a gene: 0. The CDR3 is 15 amino acids. The CDR3 nucleotides read TGTGCCAGCAGTGATAGCGGGAGGAACACCGGGGAGCTGTTTTTT. Encoded protein: CASSDSGRNTGELFF.

This clonotype was recorded at least ten times. J is TRBJ2-5 and V is TRBV7-8, with D perhaps given as TRBD1 or TRBD2 (6 bases each). The CDR3 runs to 15 residues. V was shortened by 3 bases and J by 3 bases, with 14 bases between the two germline ends. CDR1 is SGHVS and CDR2 is FQNEAQ in the germline V gene. This CDR3 is CASSFFRGPEETQYF. CDR3 coding DNA: TGTGCCAGCAGCTTTTTTCGGGGGCCCGAAGAGACCCAGTACTTC.

The rearrangement joins TRBV14 to TRBJ2-5; D gene unclear. CDR1 SGHDN and CDR2 FVKESK come from the germline V gene. The CDR3 consists of 13 residues. V was shortened by 2 bases and J by 4 bases, with 8 bases between the two germline ends. CDR3: CASSQIGRETQYF. The CDR3 coding sequence is TGTGCCAGCAGCCAAATCGGGCGAGAGACCCAGTACTTC.

This clonotype was found a few times. CDR3 sequence (DNA): TGTGCCAGCAGCGTAGGAGTCAGGCGCCTAGGTGGCGATGAGCAGTTCTTC. Encoded protein: CASSVGVRRLGGDEQFF. The chain employs TRBV9 and TRBJ2-1; the D is unclear. The CDR3 contains 17 residues. The ends were cut back, 0 bases at V and 8 bases at J, with 21 bases in the middle. The germline V gene has CDR1 SGDLS and CDR2 YYNGEE.